What follows is one T cell receptor (beta chain) and its context. The antigen remains unidentified. This CDR3 comprises 14 residues. Trimming at V came to 5 bases and at J to 6 bases, leaving 9 bases not matched to a gene. Germline assignment: CDR1 SQVTM and CDR2 ANQGSEA. This entry is derived from a study of T cell repertoires in cytomegalovirus infection. TCRdb independently ran MiXCR on the reads; one entry per CDR3 protein. The sample lists approximately 70,000 distinct CDR3 sequences, approximately 24% occurring once. Study-level results: Ex vivo responses were dominated by HLA-C-restricted CMV-specific TCR beta clonotypes.

J is TRBJ2-5 and V is TRBV29-1, with 10 bases matching TRBD1. The source of this sequence is a human donor in good health (CMV status not recorded). Some clones in this sample may be carry-over from other donors' samples. Source material: PBMCs, sequenced either directly or after in vitro stimulation (not recorded which). The CDR3 DNA sequence: TGCAGCGTTTCCTCCGGGACAGGGGACCAGACCCAGTACTTC. It specifies CSVSSGTGDQTQYF.